This T cell receptor (beta chain) was recorded in a study of beta chain features in type 1 diabetes (dated by TCRdb to the late 2010s). A note on the overall study: No differences in mean age, gender distribution, total cell number or subset yield were found between patients and healthy donors. A total of under 140,000,000 sorted cells were examined across all samples, and the number of cells per subset was strongly correlated with RNA yield. The study compared the TCRB repertoires of sorted circulating CD4+ T cell subsets in recently diagnosed type 1 diabetes patients with those in matched healthy donors. Whereas all 30 or so donors provided naive and central memory subsets, regulatory and stem cell-like memory subsets were isolated from just 8 patients and roughly 8 healthy donors. The research as a whole found: Shorter templates might have been favored by PCR, but patient and control samples were amplified and corrected together, so both groups would have been affected equally by any skew. Sequencing cDNA rather than genomic DNA could over-represent highly expressing activated cells, although activation and CD3 levels did not differ between groups. The naive, central memory and regulatory TCRB repertoires appeared to resemble one another more closely among patients than among healthy donors. In all four CD4+ subsets, TCRB CDR3 length was moderately but significantly shorter in type 1 diabetes patients. HLA sub-analyses involved small numbers of individuals, so any influence of HLA type on TCRB rearrangement remained unresolved. At VDJ recombination sites, patients with type 1 diabetes made fewer insertions and deleted more nucleotides, a pattern implying thymic rearrangement abnormalities.

Each donor gave one peripheral blood draw, averaging around 120 mL, which was collected into heparinised tubes. Naive, central memory, regulatory and stem cell-like memory CD4+ T cells were sorted on a BD FACSAria II using a panel including CD45RO, CCR7, CD25, CD127, CD95 and CD27. A purity above 98% was achieved for all sorted populations. PBMCs were isolated right away by Lymphoprep density gradient centrifugation and were stained directly, without culture. To minimize batch effects, samples were stained and sorted in pairs, one healthy donor with one patient per experiment. The entire amount of isolated RNA was reverse transcribed using the High Capacity cDNA Reverse Transcription Kit, so the sequenced TCRB transcripts were expressed ones. Deep immunoSEQ sequencing was performed on naive, central memory and regulatory T cell samples, with an average of roughly 3.6 million total reads per sample. After sorted cells were lysed in RLT buffer, RNA was extracted with DNase-treated RNeasy Micro or Mini kits, with the choice depending on cell number. To prevent cross-contamination, every cell subset was processed on its own, while patient and healthy donor samples were processed together. The immunoSEQ multiplex PCR was used to amplify TCRB sequences from cDNA, generating 87-bp fragments that spanned the CDR3 region. Sequencing of the amplicons was done on the Illumina HiSeq platform. In the paper's pipeline: PCR bias was corrected computationally using synthetic template baselines, and reads within Hamming distance 2 were collapsed, with unmergeable singletons discarded. By aligning reads against IMGT, V, D and J genes, CDR3 length, and insertions or deletions at six rearrangement sites were assigned. Within each subset, clonotype counts were normalized to the number of sorted cells before true diversity and Gini coefficients were calculated with the tcR R package. Repertoire sharing was quantified using the overlap coefficient calculated on TCRB nucleotide sequences. Out-of-frame TCRB sequences from naive cells were analyzed to stand in for the pre-selection repertoire. TCRdb limited this immuneACCESS table to in-frame rearrangements with V and J called. A share of clones is missing; checked studies link under half to unresolved V genes, and the rest is unexplained. The D gene and trimming were derived from the DNA, and the V and J assignments and clone size from that table. Present in this sample are nearly 700,000 clones, 13% of which were seen just once. The ten largest account for less than 0.025% of the sample.

As to this clone: No antigen is known for it. Per-base quality was not reported, and no clone a single base away is much larger than it.

From the cysteine up to the phenylalanine, the CDR3 has a length of 15 residues. The CDR3 DNA has 45 bases and is translated from base 1. The junction carries 9 bases between V and J, which are trimmed by 0 bases and 3 bases respectively. The germline V gene (reference sequence) sets CDR1 to LNHNV and CDR2 to YYDKDF. The source is a man between 18 and 35 years old with type 1 diabetes. The chain couples TRBV15 to TRBJ1-5, with no reliable assignment of the D segment. Sequenced input: naive CD4+ T cells from blood. This sample's cell subset or site label indicates: true naive CD4+ T cells. The sequenced DNA: TGTGCCACCAGCAGAGATTTGGGTTACAATCAGCCCCAGCATTTT. The translation is CATSRDLGYNQPQHF.